This T cell receptor beta chain is from a study of blood T cell repertoires in COVID-19. The table lists this clone with a few counts. As handled by the study authors: Nucleated cell number was recorded as an estimate derived from reference gene primer amplification. This table comes from immunoSEQ multiplex PCR, and its TCRdb copy is limited to in-frame clones, with some not included. The V and J calls and clone size are taken from that table; D and trimming were inferred from the DNA. The data contain 150,000 to 200,000 clones, approximately 85% of them seen just once; the ten biggest clones take up 7.5% to 9.5%. V lost 6 bases and J lost 6, with 18 bases in between. The V gene's germline CDR1 is LGHDT and CDR2 YNNKEL (reference sequence). The CDR3 has 15 residues.

The V and J genes are TRBV3-1 (or the pseudogene TRBV3-2) and TRBJ2-1; tentatively, D is TRBD2 (6 bases). Input material: peripheral blood. This TCR was sampled from a woman aged 60-75 years with acute or convalescent COVID-19. CDR3 in amino acids: CASREDYAGANEQFF. The CDR3, as DNA: TGTGCCAGCAGGGAGGACTATGCTGGGGCCAATGAGCAGTTCTTC.